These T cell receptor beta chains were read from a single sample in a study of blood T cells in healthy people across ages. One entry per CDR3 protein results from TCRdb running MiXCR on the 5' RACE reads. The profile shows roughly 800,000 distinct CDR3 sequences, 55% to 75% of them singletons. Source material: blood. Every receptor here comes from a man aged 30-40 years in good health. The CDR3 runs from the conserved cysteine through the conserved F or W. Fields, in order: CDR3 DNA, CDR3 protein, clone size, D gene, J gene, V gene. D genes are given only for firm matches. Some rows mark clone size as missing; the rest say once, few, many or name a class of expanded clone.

TGTGCCAGCAGTTACGGCCTGGACAGCCTCAACGAGCAGTACTTC CASSYGLDSLNEQYF few . TRBJ2-7 TRBV6-6
TGTGCCAGCAGTTGGACAGGCTCCTACGAGCAGTACTTC CASSWTGSYEQYF . TRBD1 TRBJ2-7 TRBV27
TGTGCCAGCAGCCAAGACCCGGCAGGCGAGACCCAGTACTTC CASSQDPAGETQYF few . TRBJ2-5 TRBV3-1
TGTGCCAGCAGCTCCAGGGTGAGCTCCTACGAGCAGTACTTC CASSSRVSSYEQYF . . TRBJ2-7 TRBV7-9
TGCGCCAGCAGCCTGGAAGGTCGGGGGCAGTTCTTC CASSLEGRGQFF once . TRBJ2-1 TRBV5-1
TGCAGCGTTGACTTGGGACTAGCGGGACAAGAGACCCAGTACTTC CSVDLGLAGQETQYF . TRBD2 TRBJ2-5 TRBV29-1
TGTGCCAGCAGTTACCTCACAGGGAACTCCTACGAGCAGTACTTC CASSYLTGNSYEQYF . . TRBJ2-7 TRBV6-6
TGTGCCAGCAGCTTGGCGGGAGAGACTCGTGGCTACACCTTC CASSLAGETRGYTF . . TRBJ1-2 TRBV5-5
TGTGCCAGCAGGCGGGAGCCCAAAAACATTCAGTACTTC CASRREPKNIQYF many TRBD2 TRBJ2-4 TRBV6-5
TGCAGTGCTAGAGCCCTGGGGAGCCGGGGCTACACCTTC CSARALGSRGYTF . . TRBJ1-2 TRBV20-1
TGTGCCTGGATTAGGACGACGGGAGCTTTCTTT CAWIRTTGAFF . . TRBJ1-1 TRBV30
TGCAGTGCTAGCTTCACGGGAGCGGATACGCAGTATTTT CSASFTGADTQYF . . TRBJ2-3 TRBV20-1
TGTGCCAGCAGCCCAGGAGCTGTGGACACTGGGGAGCAGTACTTC CASSPGAVDTGEQYF few . TRBJ2-7 TRBV7-6
TGTGCCAGCAGCTTAGTTGGGGGATTCGGCACAGATACGCAGTATTTT CASSLVGGFGTDTQYF . . TRBJ2-3 TRBV7-8
TGCAGTGCTGAAACTAGCGGGCTCAGCTCCTACGAGCAGTACTTC CSAETSGLSSYEQYF . TRBD2 TRBJ2-7 TRBV20-1
TGTGCCAGCAGCTTAGTCCTCAGGGGGCAGTTCTTC CASSLVLRGQFF . . TRBJ2-1 TRBV7-2
TGTGCCAGCAGCGAAGGGGGACCGAGGGCTTTCTTT CASSEGGPRAFF . . TRBJ1-1 TRBV7-9
TGTGCCAGCAGCGTAGGACTAGGTAGCTCCTACAATGAGCAGTTCTTC CASSVGLGSSYNEQFF . . TRBJ2-1 TRBV9
TGCGCCTGCAGCACGGGACAGGTCTACAATGAGCAGTTCTTC CACSTGQVYNEQFF . TRBD1 TRBJ2-1 TRBV5-1
TGTGCCAGCAGCTTACTCTCTAACTATGGCTACACCTTC CASSLLSNYGYTF . . TRBJ1-2 TRBV7-9
TGCGCCAGCAGCTTGGAGGGACACGAACAAGAGACCCAGTACTTC CASSLEGHEQETQYF . . TRBJ2-5 TRBV5-1
TGTGCCAGCAGCTTAGCCTGGACTAGCGGGGGGCTATCAAATGAGCAGTTCTTC CASSLAWTSGGLSNEQFF few TRBD2 TRBJ2-1 TRBV7-9
TGTGCCAGCAGTTACTCGAACCAGGTCCTCTCTGGGGCCAACGTCCTGACTTTC CASSYSNQVLSGANVLTF few . TRBJ2-6 TRBV6-5